This is a list of T cell receptor beta chains from one sample in a study of shared T cell receptors in the human thymus. Profiled with immunoSEQ multiplex PCR; TCRdb holds only in-frame clones, not every one. The table lists about 380,000 clones, roughly 94% of them singletons. Sequenced input: thymocytes. Receptors originate from a human donor. Both conserved end residues are part of each CDR3. A D gene is named only where the DNA matches it firmly. Part of the rows lack a size; the others show once, few, many or a class for expanded clones.

j_call,cdr3_length,d_call,v_call,clone_size,cdr3_nt,cdr3_aa
TRBJ2-7,11,-,TRBV20-1,-,TGCAGTGCTAGAGATCGTTGGGAGCAGTACTTC,CSARDRWEQYF
TRBJ2-1,15,-,TRBV5-1,-,TGCGCCAGCAGCTTGGGACTATCCGAACCGGGTGAGCAGTTCTTC,CASSLGLSEPGEQFF
TRBJ2-7,15,-,TRBV28,-,TGTGCCAGCACCCCAAGCAGCTACGAAGCCTACGAGCAGTACTTC,CASTPSSYEAYEQYF
TRBJ1-1,13,TRBD1,TRBV7-2,-,TGTGCCAGCATCAGGGGGCAGGACACTGAAGCTTTCTTT,CASIRGQDTEAFF
TRBJ2-7,16,-,TRBV6-5,-,TGTGCCAGCAGTTACTTAACTACCCCTTCCTCCTACGAGCAGTACTTC,CASSYLTTPSSYEQYF
TRBJ2-7,14,TRBD1,TRBV5-1,-,TGCGCCAGCAGCCCCGGGACAGGCCTCTACGAGCAGTACTTC,CASSPGTGLYEQYF
TRBJ2-1,15,TRBD1,TRBV5-4,-,TGTGCCAGCAGCCGCCGGGACAGGGGGTACAATGAGCAGTTCTTC,CASSRRDRGYNEQFF
TRBJ2-3,17,-,TRBV28,-,TGTGCCAGCAGTTTACGACTAGTTGGAGTTCGCACAGATACGCAGTATTTT,CASSLRLVGVRTDTQYF
TRBJ2-1,15,TRBD2,TRBV27,-,TGTGCCAGCAGTTCCCGACTAGCGATCCACAATGAGCAGTTCTTC,CASSSRLAIHNEQFF
TRBJ2-7,15,TRBD2,TRBV5-1,once,TGCGCCAGCAGCGAGGGACTAGCGGATACCTACGAGCAGTACTTC,CASSEGLADTYEQYF
TRBJ2-1,16,TRBD2,TRBV19,-,TGTGCCAGTAGTCCCCCAGGCAGGGAGGGATGCAATGAGCAGTTCTTC,CASSPPGREGCNEQFF
TRBJ2-2,12,-,TRBV11-2,-,TGTGCAGCACGGGGTGACCCCGGGGAGCTGTTTTTT,CAARGDPGELFF
TRBJ2-1,14,-,TRBV4-2,-,TGTGCCAGCAGCCAATGGGATAGCCCCAGTGAGCAGTTCTTC,CASSQWDSPSEQFF
TRBJ1-1,12,-,TRBV6-6,once,TGTGCCAGCAGCCGTTACAACACTGAAGCTTTCTTT,CASSRYNTEAFF
TRBJ2-3,13,-,TRBV28,-,TGTGCCAGCAGTTCAATAGCAGGGGATACGCAGTATTTT,CASSSIAGDTQYF
TRBJ2-5,15,TRBD1,TRBV19,once,TGTGCCAGTAGTATAGGGGACAGCTTACAAGAGACCCAGTACTTC,CASSIGDSLQETQYF
TRBJ2-4,13,TRBD1,TRBV27,-,TGTGCCAGCAGGTCCGACAGGGTAAACATTCAGTACTTC,CASRSDRVNIQYF
TRBJ2-7,16,-,TRBV25-1,-,TGTGCCAGCAGTGCTCGCTTGGTGGCCTTCTCCTACGAGCAGTACTTC,CASSARLVAFSYEQYF
TRBJ1-4,18,-,TRBV7-9,-,TGTGCCAGCAGCTTAGGGAAGGAGGGAAATTCGGGTAATGAAAAACTGTTTTTT,CASSLGKEGNSGNEKLFF
TRBJ1-4,14,TRBD1,TRBV15,-,TGTGCCACCAGCAAAACCCGGGACAGGGAAAAACTGTTTTTT,CATSKTRDREKLFF
TRBJ2-5,19,TRBD2,TRBV4-3,-,TGCGCCAGCAGCCAGGGACTAGCGGGGGCCGCTTACCTTAAAGAGACCCAGTACTTC,CASSQGLAGAAYLKETQYF
TRBJ2-7,15,-,TRBV4-2,-,TGTGCCAGCAGCCAAGACACAGGGGAGGGGGACGAGCAGTACTTC,CASSQDTGEGDEQYF
TRBJ1-2,14,TRBD1,TRBV6-6,-,TGTGCCAGCAGTAAGACAGGGGCTAACTATGGCTACACCTTC,CASSKTGANYGYTF
TRBJ2-2,19,TRBD2,TRBV9,-,TGTGCCAGCAGCCTTCGACCACTAGCGGGAGGAATAGGGACCGGGGAGCTGTTTTTT,CASSLRPLAGGIGTGELFF
TRBJ1-2,12,-,TRBV6-4,-,TGTGCCAGCAGTGACGGCAACTATGGCTACACCTTC,CASSDGNYGYTF
TRBJ2-7,12,-,TRBV27,once,TGTGCCAGCAGTCTCTACGGCTACGAGCAGTACTTC,CASSLYGYEQYF
TRBJ2-1,15,-,TRBV11-3,-,TGTGCCAGCAGCTTAAGCCCGGCAGGGGACAATGAGCAGTTCTTC,CASSLSPAGDNEQFF
TRBJ2-1,16,-,TRBV28,-,TGTGCCAGCATCGGAAACAACCTAGCATTGAGCAATGAGCAGTTCTTC,CASIGNNLALSNEQFF
TRBJ1-2,19,-,TRBV4-1,-,TGCGCCAGCAGCCACGAGACTCATCAGGGACGTACTAGGGACTATGGCTACACCTTC,CASSHETHQGRTRDYGYTF
TRBJ1-2,14,-,TRBV4-1,once,TGCGCCAGCAGCCAAGATGCAGTCAAGCCTGGCTACACCTTC,CASSQDAVKPGYTF
TRBJ2-2,16,-,TRBV30,-,TGTGCCTGGAGTGTAGGGGGGGCCTGGGGCACCGGGGAGCTGTTTTTT,CAWSVGGAWGTGELFF
TRBJ1-4,18,-,TRBV7-2,-,TGTGCCAGCAGCTTAAGCGCAGGGGACACCGCAACTAATGAAAAACTGTTTTTT,CASSLSAGDTATNEKLFF
TRBJ1-5,17,-,TRBV6-1,-,TGTGCCAGCAGTGAATTGTCAGTGGACTGTAGCAATCAGCCCCAGCATTTT,CASSELSVDCSNQPQHF
TRBJ1-1,15,-,TRBV6-5,-,TGTGCCAGCTTATCCGTAGGAGCTTTGAACACTGAAGCTTTCTTT,CASLSVGALNTEAFF
TRBJ1-2,13,-,TRBV6-5,-,TGTGCCAGCGGGGCAGGGGCGAACTATGGCTACACCTTC,CASGAGANYGYTF
TRBJ1-5,15,TRBD1,TRBV27,-,TGTGCCAGCAGTCTCGACAGGGGGCCTCATCAGCCCCAGCATTTT,CASSLDRGPHQPQHF
TRBJ1-3,16,TRBD1,TRBV7-8,-,TGTGCCAGCAGCTCTCACAGGGGGCGCTCTGGAAACACCATATATTTT,CASSSHRGRSGNTIYF
TRBJ2-3,15,-,TRBV7-2,once,TGTGCCAGCAGTCCCCAAGCGGGCTTCACAGATACGCAGTATTTT,CASSPQAGFTDTQYF
TRBJ2-3,20,TRBD2,TRBV9,-,TGTGCCAGCAGCGTAGCTTTCGGGATTAGCGGGAGGCGGAGCACAGATACGCAGTATTTT,CASSVAFGISGRRSTDTQYF
TRBJ2-1,15,-,TRBV25-1,-,TGTGCCAGCAGTGAGGGAGGGCAGGGGAACAATGAGCAGTTCTTC,CASSEGGQGNNEQFF
TRBJ2-1,16,-,TRBV4-3,-,TGCGCCAGCAGCCAAGGAGGGGGGAGGGCTATCAATGAGCAGTTCTTC,CASSQGGGRAINEQFF
TRBJ1-1,13,-,TRBV27,-,TGTGCCAGCAGTGCACCCGGGAACACTGAAGCTTTCTTT,CASSAPGNTEAFF
TRBJ2-4,15,-,TRBV5-1,-,TGCGCCAGCAGCTTGCTTGCGGGAGCCAAAAACATTCAGTACTTC,CASSLLAGAKNIQYF
TRBJ1-2,14,-,TRBV19,-,TGTGCCAGTAGTCCATCTGGGGTAAACTATGGCTACACCTTC,CASSPSGVNYGYTF
TRBJ2-3,13,TRBD1,TRBV27,once,TGTGCCATTCGGACAGGGGTTTCAGATACGCAGTATTTT,CAIRTGVSDTQYF
TRBJ1-6,16,-,TRBV27,-,TGTGCCAGCAGTTCCCCCCGCAGGGCAGGGAATTCACCCCTCCACTTT,CASSSPRRAGNSPLHF
TRBJ1-5,15,-,TRBV6-1,-,TGTGCCAGCGCACAGGGTGGGTGTAGCAATCAGCCCCAGCATTTT,CASAQGGCSNQPQHF
TRBJ1-3,15,TRBD1,TRBV7-9,-,TGTGCCAGCAGCCAGGGACAGGGGACTGGAAACACCATATATTTT,CASSQGQGTGNTIYF
TRBJ1-5,14,-,TRBV5-1,once,TGCGCCAGCAGGGAGGGTACGGGGAATCAGCCCCAGCATTTT,CASREGTGNQPQHF
TRBJ1-2,14,-,TRBV6-6,-,TGTGCCAGCAGTTACTCGAGAGGGTTGGGGGGCTACACCTTC,CASSYSRGLGGYTF
TRBJ2-1,21,TRBD2,TRBV27,-,TGTGCCAGCAGTCCAAACAGTTGGGTAGCGGGAGGGACCCCTCATAACAATGAGCAGTTCTTC,CASSPNSWVAGGTPHNNEQFF
TRBJ2-1,19,TRBD2,TRBV30,-,TGTGCCTGGGTAAGACGAAAGATTGGACTAGCGGGAGAGGACAATGAGCAGTTCTTC,CAWVRRKIGLAGEDNEQFF
TRBJ2-3,13,-,TRBV13,-,TGTGCCAGCAGCTTCGAGAGGACAGATACGCAGTATTTT,CASSFERTDTQYF
TRBJ2-7,17,-,TRBV27,-,TGTGCCAGCAGTTTATCCCCCCCGGGACTCCGCTCCTACGAGCAGTACTTC,CASSLSPPGLRSYEQYF
TRBJ1-2,14,-,TRBV9,once,TGTGCCAGCAGTACGGGGCCGGAGGACTATGGCTACACCTTC,CASSTGPEDYGYTF
TRBJ2-5,13,TRBD2,TRBV5-6,-,TGTGCCAGCACCGCGGGAGGCCAAGAGACCCAGTACTTC,CASTAGGQETQYF
TRBJ1-6,17,TRBD1,TRBV27,-,TGTGCCAGCAGCCAACTAATTTCGGGACAGGATAATTCACCCCTCCACTTT,CASSQLISGQDNSPLHF